The 28 T cell receptor beta chains given below trace back to one sample, sequenced in a study of T cell responses to AZD1222 COVID-19 vaccine (dated by TCRdb to about 2021). The library was generated by the immunoSEQ multiplex PCR assay. The clones in this table, taken by TCRdb from immuneACCESS, are in-frame only. Not every clone is retained; where verified, under half of the shortfall comes from an unresolved V gene, and the cause of the rest is unknown. This sample has roughly 120,000 clones in its table, and 85% to 95% of those were observed once. The ten largest clonotypes hold under 3.5% of the sample. The time point label corresponds to: baseline before first vaccination. The sequencing used peripheral blood, collected on day 0 of AZD1222 vaccination. These TCRs come from an adult in good health.

The V and J genes are TRBV12-5 and TRBJ2-2; possible D gene TRBD2, 6 bases. The CDR3 runs 14 residues. V was shortened by 6 bases and J by 7 bases, with 15 bases between the two germline ends. Germline CDR1 and CDR2: LGHNT and FRNRAP. CDR3 region: CASGPGGPNGELFF. CDR3 DNA sequence: TGTGCTAGTGGCCCCGGAGGGCCGAACGGGGAGCTGTTTTTT.

The chain recombines TRBV4-1 with TRBJ2-7; TRBD1 aligns across 9 bases. CDR1 is MGHRA, CDR2 YSYEKL, per germline. With V trimmed by 3 bases and J by 2 bases, 5 bases remained unmatched. This CDR3 is 15 amino acids long. DNA of the CDR3: TGCGCCAGCAGCCATCGGACAGGGGACACCTACGAGCAGTACTTC. This gives the protein CASSHRTGDTYEQYF.

The chain employs TRBV30 and TRBJ1-1; D is uncertain. Looked up from germline, CDR1 is GTSNPN and CDR2 is SVGIG (reference sequence). This CDR3 is built from 14 residues. Trimming cost V 2 bases and J 1 base, with 11 bases left between them. The CDR3 loop is CAWSIQRTNTEAFF. Here the CDR3 DNA reads TGTGCCTGGAGTATACAAAGGACGAACACTGAAGCTTTCTTT.

This chain connects TRBV19 to TRBJ1-3; tentative D call: TRBD1 (5 bases). The CDR3 runs 13 residues. Trimming took 7 bases from V and 8 from J, leaving 15 bases between them. CDR1 and CDR2 (germline): LNHDA, SQIVND (reference sequence). CDR3 nucleotides: TGTGCCAGTACTCGGCAGGGCGAACACACCATATATTTT. Residues: CASTRQGEHTIYF.

The chain uses TRBV19 and TRBJ2-3; D is unresolved. The CDR3 length is 11 residues. Germline V gives CDR1 LNHDA, CDR2 SQIVND (reference sequence). The V gene lost 2 bases and the J gene lost 5 bases, with 2 bases spanning the gap. CDR3 amino acids: CASSILDTQYF. The CDR3 DNA reads as TGTGCCAGTAGTATACTAGATACGCAGTATTTT.

This clone was recorded a few times. The chain carries TRBV27 and TRBJ1-2; TRBD1 might be the D (6 bases). This CDR3 region has 13 residues. V dropped 9 bases and J dropped 6 bases, with 17 bases sitting between them. Germline lookup yields CDR1 MNHEY and CDR2 SMNVEV (reference sequence). CDR3 DNA sequence: TGTGCCAGTAAACTACAGGGCCGGGATGGCTACACCTTC. As protein: CASKLQGRDGYTF.

This chain joins TRBV5-6 and TRBJ1-2; unclear D gene. The germline CDR1 and CDR2 sequences are SGHDT and YYEEEE. The CDR3 has 13 residues. The V end was cut by 3 bases, the J end by 0 bases, with 6 bases between. In nucleotides, the CDR3 is TGTGCCAGCAGCTCTTCGTCTAACTATGGCTACACCTTC. Residues: CASSSSSNYGYTF. Combining the CDR3 with reference TRBV5-6 and TRBJ1-2 gives the whole variable domain DAGVTQSPTHLIKTRGQQVTLRCSPKSGHDTVSWYQQALGQGPQFIFQYYEEEERQRGNFPDRFSGHQFPNYSSELNVNALLLGDSALYLCASSSSSNYGYTFGSGTRLTVV.

The chain combines TRBV27 with TRBJ2-2; D may be TRBD1 (5 bases). The CDR3 spans 16 residues. Trimming shortened V by 4 bases and J by 0 bases, and 12 bases separated the two germline ends. CDR1 and CDR2 (germline): MNHEY, SMNVEV (reference sequence). CDR3 nucleotides: TGTGCCAGCAGTTCACTTGACAGCGCGAACACCGGGGAGCTGTTTTTT. It specifies CASSSLDSANTGELFF.

This chain joins TRBV4-2 and TRBJ2-1, with 9 bases that match TRBD2. Looked up from germline, CDR1 is LGHNA and CDR2 is YNFKEQ. The CDR3 runs 18 residues. The V and J ends lost 0 bases and 5 bases, in that order; junction bases with no gene match: 11. DNA for the CDR3: TGTGCCAGCAGCCAAGATCGTAGCCCTAGCGGGGCCCACAATGAGCAGTTCTTC. This sequence encodes CASSQDRSPSGAHNEQFF.

The table lists this clone with a count of one. This chain links TRBV7-9 with TRBJ1-4; 7 nucleotides match TRBD1. The CDR3 has 15 residues. In germline, CDR1 is SEHNR, CDR2 FQNEAQ (reference sequence). Trimming took 6 bases from V and 8 from J; bases not matched to a gene: 12. The CDR3 loop reads CASSLLTGNGEKLFF. CDR3 bases: TGTGCCAGCAGTCTATTGACAGGGAACGGAGAAAAACTGTTTTTT.

The chain joins TRBV12-3 or TRBV12-4 to TRBJ1-1; D remains ambiguous. The CDR3 totals 11 residues. Trimming shortened V by 0 bases and J by 8 bases, and 4 bases separated the two germline ends. The CDR3 protein is CASSLAEEAFF. CDR3 in DNA: TGTGCCAGCAGTTTAGCGGAAGAAGCTTTCTTT.

This chain uses TRBV10-3 with TRBJ2-1, with 15 bases lining up with TRBD2. V shed 7 bases, J shed 9 bases, and the junction held 25 bases outside the gene matches. CDR1 and CDR2 (germline): ENHRY, SYGVKD. The CDR3 loop spans 21 amino acids. The CDR3 nucleotides read TGTGCCATCAATATGACCTTGGGACTAGCGGGAGGTTGGGGGCGAGAAGGTGAGCAGTTCTTC. Its translation is CAINMTLGLAGGWGREGEQFF.

This chain joins TRBV19 and TRBJ1-2; TRBD1 agrees at 8 bases. The CDR3 consists of 13 residues. The J segment lost 3 bases and the V segment lost 9 bases, leaving 6 bases of the junction unmatched. In germline, CDR1 is LNHDA, CDR2 SQIVND (reference sequence). The CDR3 protein is CASKTGEDYGYTF. In DNA, the CDR3 is TGTGCCAGCAAGACAGGGGAGGACTATGGCTACACCTTC.

This chain uses TRBV19 with TRBJ2-2; D is uncertain. The CDR3 consists of 12 residues. CDR1 LNHDA and CDR2 SQIVND come from the germline V gene (reference sequence). Trimming removed 7 bases at V and 3 bases at J, with 6 bases between. For the CDR3, the DNA is TGTGCCAGTAACTGGGACACCGGGGAGCTGTTTTTT. It yields the protein CASNWDTGELFF.

This chain uses TRBV7-9 with TRBJ1-1; TRBD1 agrees at 9 bases. The CDR3 consists of 16 residues. V was clipped by 6 bases and J by 3 bases; unmatched bases: 11. CDR1 SEHNR and CDR2 FQNEAQ come from the germline V gene (reference sequence). The chain's CDR3 is CASRNRPGQGDTEAFF. CDR3 coding DNA: TGTGCCAGCAGAAATCGACCGGGACAGGGAGACACTGAAGCTTTCTTT.

This rearrangement joins TRBV9 to TRBJ2-3, with D unresolved. Per germline, CDR1 SGDLS and CDR2 YYNGEE. V was clipped by 2 bases and J by 1 base, with 11 bases between them. This CDR3 region has 15 residues. CDR3 protein: CASSVRNSGTDTQYF. The CDR3 bases are TGTGCCAGCAGCGTTAGGAATTCTGGCACAGATACGCAGTATTTT.

The chain employs TRBV6-5 and TRBJ1-2, with D possibly matching TRBD1 (5 bases). V gave up 6 bases and J gave up 5 bases, with 10 bases separating them. Per germline, CDR1 MNHEY and CDR2 SVGAGI. The CDR3 sequence is 12 residues long. CDR3 loop: CASSSDRYGYTF. The CDR3 region has the DNA TGTGCCAGCAGCTCCGACAGATATGGCTACACCTTC.

V usage is TRBV18 and J usage is TRBJ2-1; weak D call: TRBD1 (6 bases). V was pared by 3 bases and J by 5 bases, with 14 bases between. This CDR3 comprises 15 residues. Germline CDR1 KGHSH, CDR2 LQKENI. In DNA form, the CDR3 reads TGTGCCAGCTCACCTACCTGGGGGCTCGACAATGAGCAGTTCTTC. Translating gives CASSPTWGLDNEQFF.

This chain links TRBV3-1 (or the pseudogene TRBV3-2) with TRBJ2-7; 7 positions agree with TRBD1. Germline V gene sequence: CDR1 LGHDT, CDR2 YNNKEL (reference sequence). The CDR3 runs 14 residues. J lost 3 bases, V lost 4 bases, and 6 bases had no gene match. The CDR3 loop reads CASSPSTGSYEQYF. Written as DNA, the CDR3 is TGTGCCAGCAGCCCCTCGACAGGGAGCTACGAGCAGTACTTC.

CDR3 residues: CATSREGGLAGANEQYF. The CDR3 DNA reads TGTGCCACCAGCAGAGAGGGTGGACTAGCGGGAGCTAACGAGCAGTACTTC. The chain is built from TRBV15 and TRBJ2-7; 13 bases are a match to TRBD2. Germline V gene sequence: CDR1 LNHNV, CDR2 YYDKDF (reference sequence). V lost 0 bases to trimming and J lost 5 bases; unmatched junction nucleotides: 7. This CDR3 region has 17 residues.

V and J are TRBV9 and TRBJ2-7, with 7 bases fitting TRBD1. CDR3 length: 14 residues. The V gene's germline CDR1 is SGDLS and CDR2 YYNGEE. V was clipped by 0 bases and J by 3 bases; unmatched bases: 3. CDR3 sequence reads: CASSVGTGLYEQYF. The CDR3, as DNA: TGTGCCAGCAGCGTAGGGACAGGACTCTACGAGCAGTACTTC.

The chain uses TRBV19 and TRBJ1-6, with 8 bases that match TRBD1. J lost 7 bases, V lost 6 bases, and 8 bases had no gene match. Germline lookup yields CDR1 LNHDA and CDR2 SQIVND (reference sequence). The CDR3 length is 15 residues. The CDR3 DNA sequence: TGTGCCAGTAGCAGTCCAGGGGGCGGCAATTCACCCCTCCACTTT. This translates into CASSSPGGGNSPLHF.

V gene TRBV9 combines with J gene TRBJ1-3; D is undetermined. Germline CDR1 reads SGDLS; CDR2 reads YYNGEE. This CDR3 is built from 14 residues. The V and J ends lost 3 bases and 5 bases respectively, with 12 bases between them. DNA of the CDR3: TGTGCCAGCAGCGCCGCGGGAATACGAAACACCATATATTTT. Encoded protein: CASSAAGIRNTIYF.

V and J are TRBV6-6 and TRBJ2-1; TRBD2 aligns across 7 bases. V shed 5 bases, J shed 6 bases, and the junction held 10 bases outside the gene matches. This CDR3 contains 15 residues. Germline V gene sequence: CDR1 MNHNY, CDR2 SVGAGI (reference sequence). The CDR3 sequence is CASSIGGSRSNEQFF. The CDR3 DNA sequence: TGTGCCAGCAGTATAGGCGGGAGTAGGAGCAATGAGCAGTTCTTC.

The chain combines TRBV6-5 with TRBJ1-3, with D maybe TRBD1 (5 bases). Trimming pared 4 bases from V and 2 bases from J, leaving 15 bases between. This CDR3 is 16 amino acids long. The germline V gene encodes CDR1 MNHEY and CDR2 SVGAGI. As DNA, the CDR3 is TGTGCCAGCAGTTCCGACGAGGGGCCTCCTGGAAACACCATATATTTT. Translating it yields CASSSDEGPPGNTIYF.

The chain couples TRBV2 to TRBJ1-3, with 9 bases lining up with TRBD1. CDR1 SNHLY and CDR2 FYNNEI come from the germline V gene. The CDR3 has 16 amino acids. The ends lost 4 bases at V and 4 bases at J; junction bases unmatched: 8. Here the CDR3 reads CASSGGTGRGGNTIYF. The CDR3 DNA is TGTGCCAGCAGTGGGGGGACAGGGAGAGGCGGAAACACCATATATTTT.

The chain combines TRBV10-1 with TRBJ2-2; D is unclear. CDR3 length: 15 amino acids. Germline-derived CDR1 and CDR2 are WNHNN and SYGVQD (reference sequence). The V gene lost 2 bases and the J gene lost 6 bases, with 13 bases spanning the gap. CDR3 nucleotides: TGCGCCAGCAGTGAGCTGGGTAGAAAGTCCGGGGAGCTGTTTTTT. This encodes CASSELGRKSGELFF.

The V and J genes are TRBV6-5 and TRBJ2-7; possibly TRBD1 for D (6 bases). The germline V gene has CDR1 MNHEY and CDR2 SVGAGI. Trimming shortened V by 6 bases and J by 3 bases, and 18 bases separated the two germline ends. This CDR3 has 15 residues. CDR3 coding DNA: TGTGCCAGCAGCTCCCCTCGGACAGTTTACTACGAGCAGTACTTC. As protein: CASSSPRTVYYEQYF.